This T cell receptor beta chain was captured in a study of T cells in localized non-small cell lung cancer. V gave up 4 bases and J gave up 1 base, with 10 bases separating them. The CDR3 contains 14 residues. Germline CDR1 LNHDA, CDR2 SQIVND (reference sequence). Only in-frame clones appear in the TCRdb table, and some are missing; sequencing was by immunoSEQ multiplex PCR. The sample shows around 45,000 clones, roughly 86% of them seen only once. Findings of the study overall: Out of the top 100 tumor clones, a median approximately 50 were seen in adjacent lung.

This clone was detected only a few times. The antigen is not known. The receptor comes from a man aged 40 to 70 with stage II lung adenocarcinoma. This sequence joins TRBV19 and TRBJ1-1; no definite D call. The sample consisted of PBMCs, taken before any cancer treatment. The DNA for the CDR3 is TGTGCCAGTAGTAAAAAAACAGCGAACACTGAAGCTTTCTTT. Protein sequence: CASSKKTANTEAFF.